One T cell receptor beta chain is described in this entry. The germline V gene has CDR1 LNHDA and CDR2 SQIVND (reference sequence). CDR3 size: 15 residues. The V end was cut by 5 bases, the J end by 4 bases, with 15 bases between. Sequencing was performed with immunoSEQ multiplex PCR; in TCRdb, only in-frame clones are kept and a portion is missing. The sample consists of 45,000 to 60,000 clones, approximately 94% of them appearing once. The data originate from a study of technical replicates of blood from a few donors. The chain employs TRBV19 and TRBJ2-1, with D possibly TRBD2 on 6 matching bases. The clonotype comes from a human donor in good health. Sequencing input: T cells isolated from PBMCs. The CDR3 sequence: CASSRGGGSYNEQFF. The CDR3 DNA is TGTGCCAGTAGTCGTGGGGGAGGAAGTTACAATGAGCAGTTCTTC.